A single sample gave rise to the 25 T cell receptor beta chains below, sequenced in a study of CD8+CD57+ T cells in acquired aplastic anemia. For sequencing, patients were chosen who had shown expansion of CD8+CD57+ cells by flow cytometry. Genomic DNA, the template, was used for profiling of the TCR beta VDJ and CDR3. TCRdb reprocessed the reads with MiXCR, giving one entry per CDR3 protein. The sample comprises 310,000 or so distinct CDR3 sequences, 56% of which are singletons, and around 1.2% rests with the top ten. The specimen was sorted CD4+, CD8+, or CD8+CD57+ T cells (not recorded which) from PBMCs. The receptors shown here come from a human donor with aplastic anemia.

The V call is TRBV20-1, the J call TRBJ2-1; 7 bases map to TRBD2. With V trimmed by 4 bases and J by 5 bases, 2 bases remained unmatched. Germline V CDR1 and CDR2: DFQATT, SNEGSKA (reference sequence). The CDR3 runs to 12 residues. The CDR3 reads CSATSGHNEQFF. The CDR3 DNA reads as TGCAGTGCTACTAGCGGACACAATGAGCAGTTCTTC.

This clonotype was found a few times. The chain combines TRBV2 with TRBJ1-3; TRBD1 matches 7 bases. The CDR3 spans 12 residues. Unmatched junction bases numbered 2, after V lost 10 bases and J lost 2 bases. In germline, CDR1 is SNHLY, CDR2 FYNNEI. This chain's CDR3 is CATGTAGNTIYF. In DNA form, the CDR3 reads TGTGCCACTGGGACAGCTGGAAACACCATATATTTT.

CDR3 sequence reads: CAISDSTAENQPQHF. CDR3 DNA: TGTGCCATCAGTGATTCAACGGCAGAAAATCAGCCCCAGCATTTT. The chain uses TRBV10-3 and TRBJ1-5; D unclear. With 3 bases removed from V and 4 bases from J, the gap between germline ends came to 13 bases. This CDR3 is 15 amino acids long. Germline-derived CDR1 and CDR2 are ENHRY and SYGVKD.

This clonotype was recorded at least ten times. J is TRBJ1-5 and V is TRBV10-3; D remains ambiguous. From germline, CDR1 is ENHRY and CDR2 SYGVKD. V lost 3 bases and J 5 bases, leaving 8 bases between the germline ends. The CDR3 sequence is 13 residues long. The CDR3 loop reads CAISDDKDQPQHF. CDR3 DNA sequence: TGTGCCATCAGTGATGATAAAGATCAGCCCCAGCATTTT.

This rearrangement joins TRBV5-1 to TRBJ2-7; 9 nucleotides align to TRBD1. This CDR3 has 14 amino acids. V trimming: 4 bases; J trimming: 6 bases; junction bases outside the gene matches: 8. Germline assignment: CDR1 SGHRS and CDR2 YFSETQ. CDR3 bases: TGCGCCAGCAGCGCCGGGACAGGGCTCGGCGAGCAGTACTTC. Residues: CASSAGTGLGEQYF.

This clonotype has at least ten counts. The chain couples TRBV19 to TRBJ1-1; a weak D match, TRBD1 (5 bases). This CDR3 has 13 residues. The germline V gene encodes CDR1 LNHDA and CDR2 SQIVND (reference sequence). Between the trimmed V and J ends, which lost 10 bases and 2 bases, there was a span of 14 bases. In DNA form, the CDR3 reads TGTGCCACTCTCGGGACGATTAACACTGAAGCTTTCTTT. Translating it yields CATLGTINTEAFF.

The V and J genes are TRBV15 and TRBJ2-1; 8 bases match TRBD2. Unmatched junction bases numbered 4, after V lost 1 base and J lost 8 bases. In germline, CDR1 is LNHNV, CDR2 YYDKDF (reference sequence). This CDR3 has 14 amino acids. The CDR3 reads CATSRGSGADEQFF. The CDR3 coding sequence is TGTGCCACCAGCAGAGGTAGCGGGGCGGATGAGCAGTTCTTC.

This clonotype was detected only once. CDR3 in DNA: TGTGCCATCAGTCAGGGGGGCGGGGAGACCCAGTACTTC. Amino acids: CAISQGGGETQYF. V is TRBV10-3 and J is TRBJ2-5; D possibly corresponds to TRBD1 (7 bases). The CDR3 is 13 residues long. The V gene's germline CDR1 is ENHRY and CDR2 SYGVKD. Trimming removed 5 bases from V and 5 bases from J, with 12 bases in between.

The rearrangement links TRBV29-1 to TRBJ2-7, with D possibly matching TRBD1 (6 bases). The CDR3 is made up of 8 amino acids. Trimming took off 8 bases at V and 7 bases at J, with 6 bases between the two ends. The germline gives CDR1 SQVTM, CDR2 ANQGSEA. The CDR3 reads CSRGEQYV. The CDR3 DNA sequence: TGCAGCAGGGGGGAGCAGTACGTC.

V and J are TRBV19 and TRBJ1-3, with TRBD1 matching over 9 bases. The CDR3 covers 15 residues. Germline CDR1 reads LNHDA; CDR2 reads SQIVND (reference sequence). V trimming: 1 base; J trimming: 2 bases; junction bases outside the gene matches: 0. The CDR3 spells CASSIGTGAGNTIYF. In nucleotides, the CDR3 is TGTGCCAGTAGTATAGGGACAGGGGCTGGAAACACCATATATTTT.

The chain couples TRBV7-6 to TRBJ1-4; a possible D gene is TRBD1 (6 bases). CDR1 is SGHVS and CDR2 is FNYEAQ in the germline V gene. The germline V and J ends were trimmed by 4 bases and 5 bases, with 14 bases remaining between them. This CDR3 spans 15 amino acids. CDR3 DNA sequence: TGTGCCAGCAGCTCACCGGGACAACTCAATGAAAAACTGTTTTTT. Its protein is CASSSPGQLNEKLFF.

DNA of the CDR3: TGCAGTGCAGGCGGACAGGGGCTGGCCTATGGCTACACCTTC. Translated, it gives CSAGGQGLAYGYTF. The genes are TRBV20-1 and TRBJ1-2; 9 bases fit TRBD1. V was pared by 6 bases and J by 4 bases, with 9 bases of the junction left unmatched. The CDR3 covers 14 residues. Germline assignment: CDR1 DFQATT and CDR2 SNEGSKA (reference sequence).

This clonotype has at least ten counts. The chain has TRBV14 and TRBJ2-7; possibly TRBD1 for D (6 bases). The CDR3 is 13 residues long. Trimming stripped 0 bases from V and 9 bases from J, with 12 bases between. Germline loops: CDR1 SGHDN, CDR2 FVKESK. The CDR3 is CASSQDGGRTQYF. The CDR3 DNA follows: TGTGCCAGCAGCCAAGATGGGGGCAGAACGCAGTACTTC.

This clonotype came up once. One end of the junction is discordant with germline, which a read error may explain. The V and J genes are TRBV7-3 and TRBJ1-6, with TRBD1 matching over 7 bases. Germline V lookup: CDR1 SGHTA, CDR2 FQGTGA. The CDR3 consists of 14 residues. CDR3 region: CASGLGQPNSPPHF. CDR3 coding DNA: TGTGCCAGCGGCTTGGGACAGCCGAATTCACCCCCCCACTTT.

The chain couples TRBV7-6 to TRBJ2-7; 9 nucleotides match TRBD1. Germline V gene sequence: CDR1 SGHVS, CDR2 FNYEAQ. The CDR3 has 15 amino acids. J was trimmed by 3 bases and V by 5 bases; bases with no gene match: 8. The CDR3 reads CASSAVEGQGYEQYF. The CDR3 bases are TGTGCCAGCAGCGCAGTGGAGGGACAGGGCTACGAGCAGTACTTC.

CDR3 DNA sequence: TGTGCCAGCAGTAGGGACAGGGCCTCCTCTGGAAACACCATATATTTT. This codes for CASSRDRASSGNTIYF. The chain couples TRBV2 to TRBJ1-3, with 9 bases lining up with TRBD1. The CDR3 sequence is 16 residues long. CDR1 is SNHLY and CDR2 is FYNNEI in the germline V gene. V lost 5 bases to trimming and J lost 0 bases; unmatched junction nucleotides: 5.

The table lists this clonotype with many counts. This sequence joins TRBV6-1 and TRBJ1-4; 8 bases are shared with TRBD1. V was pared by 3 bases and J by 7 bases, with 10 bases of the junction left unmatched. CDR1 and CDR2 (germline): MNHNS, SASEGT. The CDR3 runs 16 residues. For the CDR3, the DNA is TGTGCCAGCAGTGATACAGGGGGATTTACGATTGAAAAACTGTTTTTT. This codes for CASSDTGGFTIEKLFF.

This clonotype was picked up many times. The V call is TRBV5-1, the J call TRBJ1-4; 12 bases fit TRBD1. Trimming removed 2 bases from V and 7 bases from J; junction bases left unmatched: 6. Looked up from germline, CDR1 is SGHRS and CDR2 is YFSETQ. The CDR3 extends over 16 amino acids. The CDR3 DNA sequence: TGCGCCAGCAGCTTTGGGACAGGGGGCGCCGGTGAAAAACTGTTTTTT. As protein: CASSFGTGGAGEKLFF.

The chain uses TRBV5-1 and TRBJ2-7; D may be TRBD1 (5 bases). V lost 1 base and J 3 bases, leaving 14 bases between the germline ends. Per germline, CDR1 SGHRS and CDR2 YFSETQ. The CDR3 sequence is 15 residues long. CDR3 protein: CASSLSSGNVYEQYF. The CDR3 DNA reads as TGCGCCAGCAGCTTGTCGTCAGGGAATGTCTACGAGCAGTACTTC. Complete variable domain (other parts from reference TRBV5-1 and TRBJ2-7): KAGVTQTPRYLIKTRGQQVTLSCSPISGHRSVSWYQQTPGQGLQFLFEYFSETQRNKGNFPGRFSGRQFSNSRSEMNVSTLELGDSALYLCASSLSSGNVYEQYFGPGTRLTVT.

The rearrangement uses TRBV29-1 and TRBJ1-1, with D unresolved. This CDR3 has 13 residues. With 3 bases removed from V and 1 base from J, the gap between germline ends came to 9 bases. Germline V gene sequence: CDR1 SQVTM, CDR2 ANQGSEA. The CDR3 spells CSVDQAPNTEAFF. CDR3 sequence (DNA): TGCAGCGTTGATCAGGCACCGAACACTGAAGCTTTCTTT.

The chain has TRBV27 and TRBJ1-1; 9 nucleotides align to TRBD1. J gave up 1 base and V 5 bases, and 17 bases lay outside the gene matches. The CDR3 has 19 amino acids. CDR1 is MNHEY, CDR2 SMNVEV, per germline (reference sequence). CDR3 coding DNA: TGTGCCAGCAGTCTAGTTCGCCTACAGGGGGCAGGCTCGAACACTGAAGCTTTCTTT. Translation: CASSLVRLQGAGSNTEAFF.

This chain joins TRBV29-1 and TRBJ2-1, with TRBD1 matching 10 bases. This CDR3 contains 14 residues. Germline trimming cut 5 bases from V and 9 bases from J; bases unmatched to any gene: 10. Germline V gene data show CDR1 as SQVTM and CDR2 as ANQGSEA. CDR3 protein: CSVSVGQGKGEQFF. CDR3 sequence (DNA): TGCAGCGTTTCTGTGGGACAGGGGAAGGGTGAGCAGTTCTTC.

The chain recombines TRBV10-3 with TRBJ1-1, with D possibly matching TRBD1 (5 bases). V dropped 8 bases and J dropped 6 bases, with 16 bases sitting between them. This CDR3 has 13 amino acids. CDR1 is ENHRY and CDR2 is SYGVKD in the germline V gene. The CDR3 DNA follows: TGTGCCATCCTCGGACAAGCGGGCGCTGAAGCTTTCTTT. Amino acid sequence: CAILGQAGAEAFF.

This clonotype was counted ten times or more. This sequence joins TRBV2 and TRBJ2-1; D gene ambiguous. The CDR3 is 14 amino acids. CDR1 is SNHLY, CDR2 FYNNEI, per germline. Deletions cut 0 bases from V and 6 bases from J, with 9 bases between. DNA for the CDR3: TGTGCCAGCAGTGAAGCCAACGTAGGCAATGAGCAGTTCTTC. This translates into CASSEANVGNEQFF.

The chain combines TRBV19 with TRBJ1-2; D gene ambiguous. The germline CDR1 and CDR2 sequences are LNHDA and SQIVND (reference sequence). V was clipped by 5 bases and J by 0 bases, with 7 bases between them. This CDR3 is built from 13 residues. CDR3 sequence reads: CASSQAPNYGYTF. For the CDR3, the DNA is TGTGCCAGTAGTCAGGCCCCTAACTATGGCTACACCTTC.